This TCR beta chain was sequenced in a study of cytomegalovirus exposure and HLA in healthy donors. About this clone: Its antigen is undetermined.

Study-wide results and caveats: A later analysis associated some 16,000 TCR beta sequences with HLA alleles at a 0.05 false discovery rate. The authors enumerated 164 TCR beta chains as linked to cytomegalovirus.

In the PCR, 60 Vbeta and 13 Jbeta primers were used. Libraries were prepared by immunoSEQ multiplex PCR; TCRdb keeps only in-frame clonotypes and omits some of them. This sample has some 150,000 clones, with over 60% found just once. The sequence came from a woman in her thirties or forties in good health and CMV-seronegative. The sequencing input was PBMCs.

The CDR3 loop reads CAISGLRGVGNTIYF. DNA of the CDR3: TGTGCCATCAGTGGGCTCAGGGGAGTGGGAAACACCATATATTTT. V usage is TRBV10-3 and J usage is TRBJ1-3, with a weak D call TRBD1 (6 bases). The germline V and J ends were trimmed by 4 bases and 4 bases, with 14 bases remaining between them. The CDR3 spans 15 residues. CDR1 and CDR2 (germline): ENHRY, SYGVKD.